The rows below give T cell receptor beta chains drawn from one sample of a study of Graves' ophthalmopathy and Graves' hyperthyroidism. TCRdb called the multiplex PCR reads again in MiXCR, with one record for every CDR3 protein. This table holds about 1.1 million distinct CDR3 sequences, about 36% found once. What was sequenced was peripheral blood or thyroid tissue (not recorded which). Receptor source: an adult man with Graves' hyperthyroidism. CDR3s include the opening cysteine and the closing phenylalanine or tryptophan. D genes are given only for firm matches. Size values are once, few and many counts, or a class for expanded clones, and some rows have none.

clone size	J gene	D gene	V gene	CDR3 DNA	CDR3 protein
few	TRBJ1-4	-	TRBV7-2	TGTGCCAGCAGCTCTAGGGGTACTAATGAAAAACTGTTTTTT	CASSSRGTNEKLFF
-	TRBJ2-7	-	TRBV2	TGTGCCAGCAGTGAACAGGGGTCGGACTACGAGCAGTACTTC	CASSEQGSDYEQYF
many	TRBJ2-7	TRBD2	TRBV15	TGTGCCACCAGCAAAGGTGGTAGCGGGGGGGTGCCGAACGAGCAGTACTTC	CATSKGGSGGVPNEQYF
many	TRBJ1-5	-	TRBV2	TGTGCCAGCAGCCTTTCTTCCCGTAGCAATCAGCCCCAGCATTTT	CASSLSSRSNQPQHF
-	TRBJ1-2	-	TRBV10-3	TGTGCCATCAGTAGCTTAGCGGGCTGGTATGGCTACACCTTC	CAISSLAGWYGYTF
-	TRBJ1-5	TRBD1	TRBV15	TGTGCCACCAGCAAAACGAGGACAGGGAATCAGCCCCAGCATTTT	CATSKTRTGNQPQHF
many	TRBJ1-6	-	TRBV10-2	TGCGCCAGCAGGCCCGGACAGAACAATAATTCACCCCTCCACTTT	CASRPGQNNNSPLHF
many	TRBJ2-7	TRBD2	TRBV29-1	TGCAGCGTTGAAACTTCGGGACTAGTGTCGTACGAGCAGTACTTC	CSVETSGLVSYEQYF
-	TRBJ2-5	TRBD2	TRBV28	TGTGCCAGCAGTTCGTCAGCGGGACTCTCGATTGATGGGGAGACCCAGTACTTC	CASSSSAGLSIDGETQYF
few	TRBJ2-2	-	TRBV12-3/TRBV12-4	TGTGCCAGCAGTCGGGGCGGGGGCCCCCTCTCCGGGGAGCTGTTTTTT	CASSRGGGPLSGELFF
-	TRBJ1-3	-	TRBV10-3	TGTGCCATCAGTGGACCGGCGAACACCATATATTTT	CAISGPANTIYF
-	TRBJ2-5	TRBD2	TRBV5-1	TGCGCCAGCTTCCGGGGACTAGCGGGAGGCGGCGAGACCCAGTACTTC	CASFRGLAGGGETQYF
many	TRBJ2-7	-	TRBV5-6	TGTGCCAGCGGTCCGGCAGTTTCCTACGAGCAGTACTTC	CASGPAVSYEQYF
once	TRBJ1-2	TRBD1	TRBV12-3/TRBV12-4	TGTGCCAGCGGCCACGGGACAGGGGATCGGGGCTACACCTTC	CASGHGTGDRGYTF
-	TRBJ1-2	TRBD1	TRBV14	TGTGCCAGCAGCCCGTTTATTTCCGACAGGGGATATGGCTACACCTTC	CASSPFISDRGYGYTF
few	TRBJ1-4	-	TRBV6-5	TGTGCCAGCAGTGAACGGGGCCTCAGTGAAAAACTGTTTTTT	CASSERGLSEKLFF
-	TRBJ1-2	-	TRBV4-3	TGCGCCAGCAGCCAAGATACACGGAGTACCAACTATGGCTACACCTTC	CASSQDTRSTNYGYTF
-	TRBJ1-5	TRBD1	TRBV10-3	TGTGCCATCAGTGACGCGACAGGGGTAGGGCAGCCCCAGCATTTT	CAISDATGVGQPQHF
-	TRBJ2-2	-	TRBV5-1	TGCGCCAGCAGCTCCAGGGGACTTGATACCGGGGAGCTGTTTTTT	CASSSRGLDTGELFF
-	TRBJ2-7	-	TRBV4-1	TGCGCCAGCAGCCAAGGACAGGTCTCCGACGAGCAGTACTTC	CASSQGQVSDEQYF
-	TRBJ2-7	TRBD1	TRBV25-1	TGTGCCAGCAGTGCTAGAAGAACAGGGGAAAAAAGGTACGAGCAGTACTTC	CASSARRTGEKRYEQYF
few	TRBJ2-7	-	TRBV27	TGTGCCAGCAGTTTTTTGCAGGGGTCCTACGAGCAGTACTTC	CASSFLQGSYEQYF
few	TRBJ1-1	TRBD1	TRBV5-5	TGTGCCAGCAGCTTACGACAGGGGCGTCACACTGAAGCTTTCTTT	CASSLRQGRHTEAFF
once	TRBJ2-7	TRBD1	TRBV25-1	TGTGCCAGCAGTGAATTCCCGGGGCAGGGGGCGCGCGTGCTCGAGCAGTACTTC	CASSEFPGQGARVLEQYF
few	TRBJ1-5	-	TRBV5-1	TGCGCCAGCAGCTTTGATGGACCTCAGCCCCAGCATTTT	CASSFDGPQPQHF
-	TRBJ1-5	-	TRBV6-5	TGTGCCAGCAGTCCCCAGGCGGGGGGGAGGACCTACGAGCATTTT	CASSPQAGGRTYEHF
-	TRBJ1-3	-	TRBV7-2	TGTGCCAGCAGCTCCGGGCCGGGCGCCCGGGGGAACACCATATATTTT	CASSSGPGARGNTIYF
-	TRBJ1-4	TRBD1	TRBV7-6	TGTGCCAGCAGCTTACGTGTCTCAGGGGGCGGTGAAAAACTGTTTTTT	CASSLRVSGGGEKLFF
few	TRBJ1-3	-	TRBV4-3	TGCGCCAGCAGCCAAGCGCCAGCTGGAAACACCATATATTTT	CASSQAPAGNTIYF
many	TRBJ2-5	-	TRBV24-1	TGTGCCACCAGTGACCTGACGGGCGGCTTAGAGACCCAGTACTTC	CATSDLTGGLETQYF
few	TRBJ2-7	-	TRBV20-1	TGCAGTACCTCCCGGGGCCTGAACTACGAGCAGTACTTC	CSTSRGLNYEQYF
few	TRBJ2-2	-	TRBV3-1	TGTGCCAGCAGCCAAAGGGCCACGAACACCGGGGAGCTGTTTTTT	CASSQRATNTGELFF
-	TRBJ1-2	TRBD1	TRBV5-1	TGCGCCAGCACTGATAGACAGGGGTTGAGCTATGGCTACACCTTC	CASTDRQGLSYGYTF
-	TRBJ2-7	TRBD1	TRBV28	TGTGCCAGCAGTTTGGCCCTTGGACAGGGAGCGTGGGTGCAGTACTTC	CASSLALGQGAWVQYF
-	TRBJ1-2	-	TRBV6-5	TGTGCCAGCAGTTACCAGGGTAGGGGCTATGGCTACACCTTC	CASSYQGRGYGYTF
-	TRBJ1-1	-	TRBV4-1	TGTGCCAGCAGCCAAGGTTCGGACGGAATGAACACTGAAGCTTTCTTT	CASSQGSDGMNTEAFF
many	TRBJ1-1	-	TRBV2	TGTGCCAGCAGTAACGGACGGAACACTGAAGCTTTCTTT	CASSNGRNTEAFF
-	TRBJ1-6	-	TRBV9	TGTGCCAGCAGTTGGACAGAGGATAATTCACCCCTCCACTTT	CASSWTEDNSPLHF
-	TRBJ1-2	TRBD1	TRBV4-3	TGCGCCAGCAGCCAAGATGCACAGGGGAGCTATGGCTACACCTTC	CASSQDAQGSYGYTF
-	TRBJ1-1	TRBD1	TRBV10-3	TGTGCCAGTACAGGGGGGGAAGCTTTCTTT	CASTGGEAFF
few	TRBJ2-2	-	TRBV12-3/TRBV12-4	TGTGCCAGCAGTTTAAAGGGGGACGCGAACACCGGGGAGCTGTTTTTT	CASSLKGDANTGELFF
many	TRBJ1-1	-	TRBV6-5	TGTGCCAGCAGACCTCCAGGGCGCACTGAAGCTTTCTTT	CASRPPGRTEAFF
many	TRBJ1-2	-	TRBV29-1	TGCAGCGCTAACGGGAAATATGGCTACACCTTC	CSANGKYGYTF
-	TRBJ2-7	TRBD2	TRBV10-3	TGTGCCATCAGTGCGGTAGCGGGGAACTACGAGCAGTACTTC	CAISAVAGNYEQYF
once	TRBJ1-1	TRBD1	TRBV11-2	TGTGCCGGCAGCTTTCCCAGCGTGGGGGACAGGGAAGCTTTCTTT	CAGSFPSVGDREAFF
few	TRBJ2-5	-	TRBV2	TGTGCCAGCAGTGCGGACAGAGGGGAGACCCAGTACTTC	CASSADRGETQYF
many	TRBJ1-1	-	TRBV2	TGTGCCAGCAGTGAAGCGCTCCGGGGTGCTACTGAAGCTTTCTTT	CASSEALRGATEAFF
-	TRBJ2-7	-	TRBV12-3/TRBV12-4	TGTGCCAGCGCCCCGGGTGGGTACGAGCAGTACTTC	CASAPGGYEQYF
few	TRBJ2-7	TRBD1	TRBV5-1	TGCGCCAGCAGCAATATAGGACAGGGATCCTACGAGCAGTACTTC	CASSNIGQGSYEQYF